Sequencing of this T cell receptor (beta chain) was carried out in a study of CD8 T cells in Susac syndrome (dated by TCRdb to between 2018 and 2021). Some background on the complete study: Among the Susac syndrome patients who were sequenced, clinically active disease was present in over 5 and clinical remission was observed in fewer than 10. Whether CD8+ T cell activation and differentiation in Susac syndrome was antigen driven was tested using repertoire sequencing. At the time of blood withdrawal, Susac syndrome patients were either therapy-naive, taking corticosteroids (with some also receiving IVIg), or on IVIg alone.

Study-level results and caveats: The number of individuals in the TCR sequencing and HLA analysis was acknowledged as relatively small. In patients with Susac syndrome, the CD4+ T cell repertoire showed no detectable clonal expansion.

The junction shows trimming of 4 bases on V and 5 bases on J, and the gene matches do not reach 8 bases of it. There are 17 amino acids in the CDR3, from cysteine to phenylalanine inclusive. CDR3 DNA is the only sequence kept; it has 51 bases, read in frame from the first base. RNA was extracted using the RNeasy kit, and roughly 0.45 to 1 microgram was reverse transcribed with random hexamers. The immunoSEQ multiplex PCR assay, covering 54 Vbeta and 13 Jbeta segments, was used to amplify TCR beta CDR3 regions. Bias from PCR amplification was corrected by using a synthetic template baseline for primer optimization and for computational correction. The paper's data handling went like this. Only productive sequences were kept, with reads annotated to V, D and J genes according to IMGT and analyzed in immunoSEQ Analyzer. To calculate clonality, Shannon entropy was normalized by log2 of the number of productive unique sequences and then subtracted from one. Public and private clones were assessed among the 100 most prevalent clones of each patient and control. Clones were defined as Susac-specific when absent from the healthy and MS cohorts, from about 970 published viral clones and from other ImmuneACCESS disease sequences. The public sequencing data were trimmed at Q25 with fastp and processed into clonotypes with MiXCR by TCRdb, which kept only in-frame beta chains. Each record represents a unique CDR3 protein, reported with the most common genes and DNA among its rows. TCRdb assigned the V and J calls; the authors' analysis was not used. Present in this sample are under 80,000 distinct CDR3 sequences, 90% to 95% of which were seen just once. About 0.52% of the sample is taken by the ten largest.

Note on this clonotype: Its antigen is not yet known. Per-base quality was not reported, and no clone a single base away is much larger than it.

Peripheral blood CD8+ and CD4+ T cells from healthy donors, Susac syndrome patients and multiple sclerosis patients were profiled using high-throughput TCR beta sequencing. The Susac syndrome patients fulfilled recently defined diagnostic criteria for either definite or probable disease. Bulk CD8+ and CD4+ T cells were purified by magnetic negative isolation, while CD8+ TEMRA cells were enriched using FACS. Blood was collected in EDTA tubes and processed within 24 hours, with PBMCs isolated through density gradient centrifugation. PBMCs intended for TCR sequencing were frozen in liquid nitrogen and were later thawed in a 37 degrees C water bath. A purity of at least 90% was achieved for sorted or isolated CD4+, CD8+ and CD8+ TEMRA cells.

Source material: CD4+ T cells from PBMCs. This receptor chain uses TRBV23-1 and TRBJ2-3; 14 bases in the middle match TRBD2. TRBV23-1 falls under the ORF class, with uncertain function. The clonotype comes from a human donor with Susac syndrome. The encoded CDR3 is CASSRMTSGRAGDTQYF. In nucleotide form, the sequence is TGCGCCAGCAGTCGCATGACTAGCGGGAGGGCCGGAGATACGCAGTATTTT.